Sequencing of this T cell receptor beta chain was carried out in a study of blood T cell repertoires in COVID-19. From germline, CDR1 is SGHAT and CDR2 FQDESV (reference sequence). This CDR3 contains 12 residues. The V and J ends lost 3 bases and 4 bases respectively, with 6 bases between them. Sequencing was performed with immunoSEQ multiplex PCR; in TCRdb, only in-frame clones are kept and a portion is missing. The sample consists of 120,000 to 150,000 clones, roughly 84% of them appearing once. The source material was peripheral blood. The TCR was taken from a man aged 30 to 45 with COVID-19, enrolled during active disease. The chain employs TRBV11-1 and TRBJ1-1, with D hard to call. As DNA, the CDR3 is TGTGCCAGCAGCTTCGGACTCACTGAAGCTTTCTTT. Protein: CASSFGLTEAFF.